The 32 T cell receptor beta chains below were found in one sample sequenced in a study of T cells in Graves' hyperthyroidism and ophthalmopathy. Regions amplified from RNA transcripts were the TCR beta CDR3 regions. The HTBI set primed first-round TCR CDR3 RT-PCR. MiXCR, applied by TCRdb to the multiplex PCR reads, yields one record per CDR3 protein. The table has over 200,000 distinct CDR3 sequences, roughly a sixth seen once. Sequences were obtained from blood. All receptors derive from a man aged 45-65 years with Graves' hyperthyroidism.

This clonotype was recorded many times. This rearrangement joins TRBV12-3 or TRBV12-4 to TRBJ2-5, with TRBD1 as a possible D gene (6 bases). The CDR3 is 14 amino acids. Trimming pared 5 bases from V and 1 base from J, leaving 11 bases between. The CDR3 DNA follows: TGTGCCAGCAGTCCGGACAGCACCCAAGAGACCCAGTACTTC. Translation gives CASSPDSTQETQYF.

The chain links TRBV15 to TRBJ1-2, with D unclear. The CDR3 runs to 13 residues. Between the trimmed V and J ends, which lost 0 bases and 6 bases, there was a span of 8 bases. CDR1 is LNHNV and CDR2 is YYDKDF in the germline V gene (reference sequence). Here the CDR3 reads CATSRDETDGYTF. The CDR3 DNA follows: TGTGCCACCAGCAGAGACGAGACTGATGGCTACACCTTC.

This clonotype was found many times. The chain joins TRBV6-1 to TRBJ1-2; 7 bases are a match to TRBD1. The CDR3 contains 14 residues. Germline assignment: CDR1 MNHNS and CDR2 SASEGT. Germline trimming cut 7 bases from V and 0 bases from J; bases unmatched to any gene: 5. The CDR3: CASTRQGSNYGYTF. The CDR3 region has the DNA TGTGCCAGCACTAGACAGGGATCTAACTATGGCTACACCTTC.

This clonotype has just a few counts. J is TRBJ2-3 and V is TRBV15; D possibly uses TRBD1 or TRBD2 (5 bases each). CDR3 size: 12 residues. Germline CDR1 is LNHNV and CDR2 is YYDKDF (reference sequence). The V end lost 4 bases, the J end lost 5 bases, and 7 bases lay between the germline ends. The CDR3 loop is CATSKGRDTQYF. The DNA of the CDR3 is TGTGCCACCAGCAAGGGGAGAGATACGCAGTATTTT. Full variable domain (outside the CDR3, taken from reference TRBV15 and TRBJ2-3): DAMVIQNPRYQVTQFGKPVTLSCSQTLNHNVMYWYQQKSSQAPKLLFHYYDKDFNNEADTPDNFQSRRPNTSFCFLDIRSPGLGDTAMYLCATSKGRDTQYFGPGTRLTVL.

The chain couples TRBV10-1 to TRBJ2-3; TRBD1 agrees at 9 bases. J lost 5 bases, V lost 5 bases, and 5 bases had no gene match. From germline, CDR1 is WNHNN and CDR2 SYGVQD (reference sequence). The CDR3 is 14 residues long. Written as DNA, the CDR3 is TGCGCCAGCAGTAACAGGGGGCGCGGAGATACGCAGTATTTT. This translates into CASSNRGRGDTQYF.

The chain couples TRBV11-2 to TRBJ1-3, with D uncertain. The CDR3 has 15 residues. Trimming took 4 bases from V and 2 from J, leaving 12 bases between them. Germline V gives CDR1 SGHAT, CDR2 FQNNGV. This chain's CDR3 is CASSSGLRAGNTIYF. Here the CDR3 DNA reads TGTGCCAGCAGCTCAGGCCTAAGGGCTGGAAACACCATATATTTT.

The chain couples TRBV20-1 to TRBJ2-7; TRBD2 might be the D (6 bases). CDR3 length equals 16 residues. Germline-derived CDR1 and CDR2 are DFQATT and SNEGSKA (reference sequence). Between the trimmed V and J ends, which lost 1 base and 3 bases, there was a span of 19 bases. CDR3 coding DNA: TGCAGTGCTAGAGCCCCGGGAGAAGGGGCGGGCTACGAGCAGTACTTC. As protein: CSARAPGEGAGYEQYF.

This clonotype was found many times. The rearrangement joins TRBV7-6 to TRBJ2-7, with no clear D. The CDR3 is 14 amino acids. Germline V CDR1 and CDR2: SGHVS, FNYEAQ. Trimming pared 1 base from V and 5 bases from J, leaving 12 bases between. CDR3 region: CASSLVSGPHEQYF. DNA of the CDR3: TGTGCCAGCAGCTTAGTGTCGGGTCCCCACGAGCAGTACTTC.

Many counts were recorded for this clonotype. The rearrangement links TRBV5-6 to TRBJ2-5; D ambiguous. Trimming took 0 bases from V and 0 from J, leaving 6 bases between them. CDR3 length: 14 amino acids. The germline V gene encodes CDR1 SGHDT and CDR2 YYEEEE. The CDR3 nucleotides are TGTGCCAGCAGCTTGGTCGGATACCAAGAGACCCAGTACTTC. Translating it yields CASSLVGYQETQYF. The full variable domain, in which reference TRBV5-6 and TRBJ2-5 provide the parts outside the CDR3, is DAGVTQSPTHLIKTRGQQVTLRCSPKSGHDTVSWYQQALGQGPQFIFQYYEEEERQRGNFPDRFSGHQFPNYSSELNVNALLLGDSALYLCASSLVGYQETQYFGPGTRLLVL.

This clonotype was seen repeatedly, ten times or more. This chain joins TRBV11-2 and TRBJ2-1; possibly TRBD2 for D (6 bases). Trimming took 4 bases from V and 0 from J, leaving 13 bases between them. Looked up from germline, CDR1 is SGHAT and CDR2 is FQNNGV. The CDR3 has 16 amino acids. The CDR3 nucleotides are TGTGCCAGCAGCTCAGGGTGGGGGGACTCCTACAATGAGCAGTTCTTC. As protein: CASSSGWGDSYNEQFF.

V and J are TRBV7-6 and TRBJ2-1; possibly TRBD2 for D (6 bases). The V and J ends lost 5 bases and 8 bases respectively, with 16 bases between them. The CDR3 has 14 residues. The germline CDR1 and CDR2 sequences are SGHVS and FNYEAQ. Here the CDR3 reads CASSPGLIPHEQFF. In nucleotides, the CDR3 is TGTGCCAGCAGCCCGGGACTGATCCCCCATGAGCAGTTCTTC.

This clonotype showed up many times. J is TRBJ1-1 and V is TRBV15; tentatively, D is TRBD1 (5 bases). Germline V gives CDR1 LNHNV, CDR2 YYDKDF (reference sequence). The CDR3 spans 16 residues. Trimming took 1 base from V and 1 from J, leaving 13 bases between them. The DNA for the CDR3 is TGTGCCACCAGCAGAGCGGGGACGGGCCGGAACACTGAAGCTTTCTTT. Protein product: CATSRAGTGRNTEAFF.

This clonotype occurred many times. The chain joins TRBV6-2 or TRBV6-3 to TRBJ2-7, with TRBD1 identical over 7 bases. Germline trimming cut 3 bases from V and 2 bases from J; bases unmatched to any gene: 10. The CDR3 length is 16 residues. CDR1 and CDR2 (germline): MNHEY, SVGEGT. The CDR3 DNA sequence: TGTGCCAGCAGTTATTCTCTGGGACAGATCCCCTACGAGCAGTACTTC. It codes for CASSYSLGQIPYEQYF.

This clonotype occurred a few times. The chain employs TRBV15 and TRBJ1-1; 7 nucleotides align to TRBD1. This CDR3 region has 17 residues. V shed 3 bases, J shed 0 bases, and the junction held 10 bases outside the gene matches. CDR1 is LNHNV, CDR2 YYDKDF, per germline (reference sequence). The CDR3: CATSSGQGGIMNTEAFF. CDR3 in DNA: TGTGCCACCAGCAGCGGGCAGGGGGGAATTATGAACACTGAAGCTTTCTTT.

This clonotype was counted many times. The CDR3: CASSLEWGLSEKLFF. The CDR3 DNA sequence: TGTGCCAGCAGCTTGGAGTGGGGCCTTAGTGAAAAACTGTTTTTT. The chain combines TRBV5-5 with TRBJ1-4; D is perhaps TRBD1 (5 bases). The length of the CDR3 is 15 residues. Trimming took 0 bases from V and 7 from J, leaving 13 bases between them. Germline loops: CDR1 SGHKS, CDR2 YYEKEE (reference sequence).

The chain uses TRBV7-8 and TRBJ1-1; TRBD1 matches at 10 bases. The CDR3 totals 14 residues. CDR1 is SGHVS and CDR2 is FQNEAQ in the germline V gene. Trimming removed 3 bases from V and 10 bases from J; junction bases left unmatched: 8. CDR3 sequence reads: CASSFPGWTGGAFF. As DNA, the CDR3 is TGTGCCAGCAGCTTTCCGGGGTGGACAGGGGGAGCTTTCTTT.

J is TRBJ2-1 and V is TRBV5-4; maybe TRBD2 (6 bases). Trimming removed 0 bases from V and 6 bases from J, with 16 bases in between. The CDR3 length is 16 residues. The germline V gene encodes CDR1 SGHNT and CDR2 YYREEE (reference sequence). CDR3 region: CASSLETSYGGNEQFF. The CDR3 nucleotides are TGTGCCAGCAGCTTGGAGACTAGTTATGGTGGCAATGAGCAGTTCTTC.

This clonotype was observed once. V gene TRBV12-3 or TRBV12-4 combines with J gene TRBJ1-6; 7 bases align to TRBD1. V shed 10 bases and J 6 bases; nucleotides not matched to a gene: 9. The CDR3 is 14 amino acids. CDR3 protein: CATSTGEINSPLHF. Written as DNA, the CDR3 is TGTGCCACCTCCACAGGGGAAATTAATTCACCCCTCCACTTT.

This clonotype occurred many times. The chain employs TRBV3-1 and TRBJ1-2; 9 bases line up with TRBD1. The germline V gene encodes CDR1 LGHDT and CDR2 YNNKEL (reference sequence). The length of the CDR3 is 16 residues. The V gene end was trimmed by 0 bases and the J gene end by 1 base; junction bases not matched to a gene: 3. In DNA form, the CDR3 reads TGTGCCAGCAGCCAAGAACGGGACAGGGTTAACTATGGCTACACCTTC. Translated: CASSQERDRVNYGYTF.

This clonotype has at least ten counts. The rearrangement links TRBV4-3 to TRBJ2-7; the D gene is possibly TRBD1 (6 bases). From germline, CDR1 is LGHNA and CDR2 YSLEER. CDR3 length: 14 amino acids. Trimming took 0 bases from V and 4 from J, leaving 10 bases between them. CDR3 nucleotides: TGCGCCAGCAGCCAAGACAGGGGAAGATACGAGCAGTACTTC. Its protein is CASSQDRGRYEQYF.

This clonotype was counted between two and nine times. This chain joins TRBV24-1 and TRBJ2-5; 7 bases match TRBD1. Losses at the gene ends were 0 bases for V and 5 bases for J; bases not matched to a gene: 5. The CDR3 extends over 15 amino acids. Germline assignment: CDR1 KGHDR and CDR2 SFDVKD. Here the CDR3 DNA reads TGTGCCACCAGTGATTTGCGAGGGGGCCCGGAGACCCAGTACTTC. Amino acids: CATSDLRGGPETQYF.

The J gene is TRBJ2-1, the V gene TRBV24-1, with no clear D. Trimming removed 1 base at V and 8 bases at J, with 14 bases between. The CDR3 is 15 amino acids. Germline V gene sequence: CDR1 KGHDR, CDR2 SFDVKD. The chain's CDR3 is CATSDFDGGPHEQFF. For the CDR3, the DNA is TGTGCCACCAGTGATTTCGACGGTGGCCCTCATGAGCAGTTCTTC.

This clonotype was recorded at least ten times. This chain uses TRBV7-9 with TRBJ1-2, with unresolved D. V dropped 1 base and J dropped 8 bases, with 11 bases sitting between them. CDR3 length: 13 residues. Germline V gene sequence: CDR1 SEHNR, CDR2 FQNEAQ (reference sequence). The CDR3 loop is CASSLEPLRGYTF. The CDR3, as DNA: TGTGCCAGCAGCTTAGAGCCCCTCAGGGGCTACACCTTC.

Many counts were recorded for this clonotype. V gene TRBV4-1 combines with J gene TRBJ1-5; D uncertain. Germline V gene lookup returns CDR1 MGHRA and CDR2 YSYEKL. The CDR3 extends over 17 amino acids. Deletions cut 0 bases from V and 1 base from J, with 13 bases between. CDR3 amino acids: CASSQDLGAGSNQPQHF. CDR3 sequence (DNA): TGCGCCAGCAGCCAAGATCTCGGAGCTGGGAGCAATCAGCCCCAGCATTTT.

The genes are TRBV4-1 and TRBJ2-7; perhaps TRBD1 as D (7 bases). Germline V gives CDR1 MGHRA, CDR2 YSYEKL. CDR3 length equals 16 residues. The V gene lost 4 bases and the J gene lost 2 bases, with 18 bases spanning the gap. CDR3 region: CASSPVAGQITYEQYF. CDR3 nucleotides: TGCGCCAGCAGCCCCGTCGCGGGACAGATAACCTACGAGCAGTACTTC.

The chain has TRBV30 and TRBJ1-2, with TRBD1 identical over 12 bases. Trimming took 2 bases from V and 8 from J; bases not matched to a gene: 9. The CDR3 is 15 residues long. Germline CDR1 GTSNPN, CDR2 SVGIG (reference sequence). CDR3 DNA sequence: TGTGCCTGGAGTAGGGACCGGGACAGGGGGCGCGGCTACACCTTC. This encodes CAWSRDRDRGRGYTF.

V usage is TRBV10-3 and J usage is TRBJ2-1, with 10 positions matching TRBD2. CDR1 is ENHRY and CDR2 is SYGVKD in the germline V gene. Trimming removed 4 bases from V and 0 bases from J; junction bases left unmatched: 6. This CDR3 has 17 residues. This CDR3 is CAISGLASGSSYNEQFF. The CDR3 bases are TGTGCCATCAGTGGGTTGGCTAGCGGGAGCTCCTACAATGAGCAGTTCTTC.

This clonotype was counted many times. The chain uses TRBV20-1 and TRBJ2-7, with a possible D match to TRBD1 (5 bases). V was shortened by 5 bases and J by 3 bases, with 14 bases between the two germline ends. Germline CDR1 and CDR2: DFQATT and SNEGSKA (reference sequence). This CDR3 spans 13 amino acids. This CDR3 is CSASDSGDYEQYF. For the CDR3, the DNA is TGCAGTGCTTCCGACAGTGGGGACTACGAGCAGTACTTC.

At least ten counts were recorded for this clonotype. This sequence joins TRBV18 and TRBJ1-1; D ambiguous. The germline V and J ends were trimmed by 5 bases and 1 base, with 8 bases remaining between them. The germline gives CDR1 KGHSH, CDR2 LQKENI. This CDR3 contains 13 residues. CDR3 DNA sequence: TGTGCCAGCTCAGTAGACACGAACACTGAAGCTTTCTTT. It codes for CASSVDTNTEAFF.

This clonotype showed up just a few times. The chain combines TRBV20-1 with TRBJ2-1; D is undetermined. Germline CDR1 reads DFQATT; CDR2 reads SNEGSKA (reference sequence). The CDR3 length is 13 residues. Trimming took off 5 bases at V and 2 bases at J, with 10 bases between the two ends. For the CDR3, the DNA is TGCAGTGCTCCTGACGGGCCCTACAATGAGCAGTTCTTC. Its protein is CSAPDGPYNEQFF.

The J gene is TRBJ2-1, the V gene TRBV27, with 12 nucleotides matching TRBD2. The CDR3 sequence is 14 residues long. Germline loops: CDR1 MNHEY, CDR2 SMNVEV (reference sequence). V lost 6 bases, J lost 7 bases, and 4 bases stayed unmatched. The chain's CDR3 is CASSPSGRGNEQFF. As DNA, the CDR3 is TGTGCCAGCAGCCCTAGCGGGAGGGGGAATGAGCAGTTCTTC.

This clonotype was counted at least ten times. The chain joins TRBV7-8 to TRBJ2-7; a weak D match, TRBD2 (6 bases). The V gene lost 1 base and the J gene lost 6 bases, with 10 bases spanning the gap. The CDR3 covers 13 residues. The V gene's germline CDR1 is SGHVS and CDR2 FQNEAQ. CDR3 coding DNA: TGTGCCAGCAGCTTAGTTGGAGGGTTCGAGCAGTACTTC. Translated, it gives CASSLVGGFEQYF.